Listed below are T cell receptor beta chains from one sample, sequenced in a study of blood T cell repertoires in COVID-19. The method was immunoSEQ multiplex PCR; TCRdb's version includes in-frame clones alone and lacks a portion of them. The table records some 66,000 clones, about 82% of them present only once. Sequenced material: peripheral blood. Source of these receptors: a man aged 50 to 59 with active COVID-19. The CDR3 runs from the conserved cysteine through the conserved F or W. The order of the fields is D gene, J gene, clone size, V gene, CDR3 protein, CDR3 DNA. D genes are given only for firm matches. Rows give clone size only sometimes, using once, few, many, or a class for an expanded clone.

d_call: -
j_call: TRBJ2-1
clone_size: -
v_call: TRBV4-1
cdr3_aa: CASSQDLANEQFF
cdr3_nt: TGCGCCAGCAGCCAAGATCTAGCCAATGAGCAGTTCTTC

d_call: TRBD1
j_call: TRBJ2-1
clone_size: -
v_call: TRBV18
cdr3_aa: CASTPGTGGFNEQFF
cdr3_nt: TGTGCCAGCACCCCCGGGACAGGGGGTTTCAATGAGCAGTTCTTC

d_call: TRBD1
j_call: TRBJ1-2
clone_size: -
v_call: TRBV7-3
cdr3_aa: CASSPGQGNYGYTF
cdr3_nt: TGTGCCAGCAGCCCGGGACAGGGAAACTATGGCTACACCTTC

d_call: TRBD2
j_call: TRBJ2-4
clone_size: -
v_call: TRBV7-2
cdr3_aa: CASSLTSGAKNIQYF
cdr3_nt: TGTGCCAGCAGCTTAACTAGCGGAGCCAAAAACATTCAGTACTTC

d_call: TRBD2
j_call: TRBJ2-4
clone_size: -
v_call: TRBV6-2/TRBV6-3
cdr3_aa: CASSYEMTSGGPKNIQYF
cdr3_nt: TGTGCCAGCAGTTACGAGATGACTAGCGGGGGGCCCAAAAACATTCAGTACTTC

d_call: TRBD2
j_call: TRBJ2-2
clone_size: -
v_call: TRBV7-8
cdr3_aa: CASSSHGGSLPGELFF
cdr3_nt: TGTGCCAGCAGCTCCCATGGCGGGAGTCTTCCCGGGGAGCTGTTTTTT

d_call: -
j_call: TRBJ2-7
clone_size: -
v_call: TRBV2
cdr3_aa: CASSVIKTSSYEQYF
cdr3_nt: TGTGCCAGCAGTGTTATCAAAACTAGCTCCTACGAGCAGTACTTC

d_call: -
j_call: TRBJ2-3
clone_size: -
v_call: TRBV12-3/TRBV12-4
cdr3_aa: CASSKRTDTQYF
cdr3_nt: TGTGCCAGCAGTAAGCGGACAGATACGCAGTATTTT

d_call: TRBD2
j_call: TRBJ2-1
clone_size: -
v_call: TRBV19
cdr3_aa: CASSPLTSVGEQFF
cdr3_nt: TGTGCCAGTAGCCCCCTTACTAGCGTCGGCGAGCAGTTCTTC

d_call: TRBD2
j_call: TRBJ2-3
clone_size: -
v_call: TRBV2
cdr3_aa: CASSELAGGPDTQYF
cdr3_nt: TGTGCCAGCAGTGAACTAGCGGGAGGCCCAGATACGCAGTATTTT

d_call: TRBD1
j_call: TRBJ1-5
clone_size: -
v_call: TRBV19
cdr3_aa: CASSPGQGDQPQHF
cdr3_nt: TGTGCCAGTAGTCCCGGACAGGGGGATCAGCCCCAGCATTTT

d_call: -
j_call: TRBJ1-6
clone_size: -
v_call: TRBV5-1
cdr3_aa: CASSLVVGGESPLHF
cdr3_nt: TGCGCCAGCAGCTTGGTTGTGGGGGGTGAATCACCCCTCCACTTT

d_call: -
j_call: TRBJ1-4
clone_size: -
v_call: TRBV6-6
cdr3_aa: CASSSLFEKLFF
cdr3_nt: TGTGCCAGCAGTTCTTTGTTCGAAAAACTGTTTTTT

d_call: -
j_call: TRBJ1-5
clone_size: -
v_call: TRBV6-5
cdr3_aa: CASRAPRGGRQPQHF
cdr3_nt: TGTGCCAGCAGAGCACCCAGGGGCGGACGTCAGCCCCAGCATTTT

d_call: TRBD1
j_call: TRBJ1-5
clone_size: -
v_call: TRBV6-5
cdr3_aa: CASRSAGGLGQPQHF
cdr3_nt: TGTGCCAGCAGATCGGCAGGGGGCTTAGGTCAGCCCCAGCATTTT

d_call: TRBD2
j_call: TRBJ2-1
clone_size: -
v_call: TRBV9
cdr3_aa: CASSTPGSGTSGHAYNEQFF
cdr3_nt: TGTGCCAGCAGCACCCCCGGGTCCGGGACTAGCGGACACGCCTACAATGAGCAGTTCTTC

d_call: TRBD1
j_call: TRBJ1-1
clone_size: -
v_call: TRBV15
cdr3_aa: CATSRGDRGRLW
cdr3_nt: TGTGCCACCAGCAGGGGGGACAGGGGGCGTCTTTGG

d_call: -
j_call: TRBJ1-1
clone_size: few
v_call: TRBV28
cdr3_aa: CASIKSTEKEAFF
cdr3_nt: TGTGCCAGCATCAAAAGTACAGAAAAGGAAGCTTTCTTT

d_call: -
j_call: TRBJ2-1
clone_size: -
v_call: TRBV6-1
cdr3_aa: CASSEAAYNEQFF
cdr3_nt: TGTGCCAGCAGTGAGGCGGCGTACAATGAGCAGTTCTTC

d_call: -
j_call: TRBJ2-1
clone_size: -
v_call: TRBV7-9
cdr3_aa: CASSLGQSYNEQFF
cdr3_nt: TGTGCCAGCAGCTTAGGACAGAGCTACAATGAGCAGTTCTTC

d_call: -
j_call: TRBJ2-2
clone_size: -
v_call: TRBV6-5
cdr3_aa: CASRRQAGELFF
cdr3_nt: TGTGCCAGCAGAAGACAGGCCGGGGAGCTGTTTTTT

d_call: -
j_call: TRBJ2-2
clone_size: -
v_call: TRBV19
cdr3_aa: CASNPAVTGTGELFF
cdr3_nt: TGTGCCAGTAACCCGGCAGTGACGGGGACCGGGGAGCTGTTTTTT

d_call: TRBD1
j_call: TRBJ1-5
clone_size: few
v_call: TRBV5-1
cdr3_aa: CASSPTGGNQPQHF
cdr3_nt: TGCGCCAGCAGCCCTACAGGGGGCAATCAGCCCCAGCATTTT

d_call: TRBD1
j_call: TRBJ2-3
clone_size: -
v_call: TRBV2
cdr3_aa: CASRNRDRAPQYF
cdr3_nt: TGTGCCAGCAGGAACAGGGACAGGGCACCGCAGTATTTT

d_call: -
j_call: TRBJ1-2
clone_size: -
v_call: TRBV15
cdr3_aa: CATSRDRYIYPYGYTF
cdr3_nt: TGTGCCACCAGCAGAGATCGGTATATTTACCCGTATGGCTACACCTTC

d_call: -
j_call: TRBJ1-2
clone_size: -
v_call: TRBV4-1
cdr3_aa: CASSQDGDAYGYTF
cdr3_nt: TGCGCCAGCAGCCAAGACGGAGATGCCTATGGCTACACCTTC

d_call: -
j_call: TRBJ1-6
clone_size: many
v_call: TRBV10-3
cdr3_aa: CAISETGNNSPLHF
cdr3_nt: TGTGCCATCAGTGAGACAGGGAATAATTCACCCCTCCACTTT

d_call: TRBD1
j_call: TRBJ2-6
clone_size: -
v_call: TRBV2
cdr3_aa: CARDREVLSGANVLTF
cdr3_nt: TGTGCCAGGGACAGGGAGGTCCTCTCTGGGGCCAACGTCCTGACTTTC

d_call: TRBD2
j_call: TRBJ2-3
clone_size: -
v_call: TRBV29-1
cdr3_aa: CSVAAGRVTTDTQYF
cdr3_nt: TGCAGCGTTGCGGCAGGGAGGGTTACCACAGATACGCAGTATTTT

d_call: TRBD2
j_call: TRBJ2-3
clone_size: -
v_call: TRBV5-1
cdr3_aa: CASSLVAGGSTDTQYF
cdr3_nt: TGCGCCAGCAGCTTGGTTGCGGGGGGATCCACAGATACGCAGTATTTT

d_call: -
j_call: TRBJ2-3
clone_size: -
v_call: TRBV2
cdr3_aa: CASRTHGGTSTDTQYF
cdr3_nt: TGTGCCAGCAGAACGCACGGCGGGACTAGCACAGATACGCAGTATTTT

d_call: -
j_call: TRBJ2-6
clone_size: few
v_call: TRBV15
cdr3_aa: CATSRGGAGANVLTF
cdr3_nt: TGTGCCACCAGCAGAGGGGGGGCTGGGGCCAACGTCCTGACTTTC

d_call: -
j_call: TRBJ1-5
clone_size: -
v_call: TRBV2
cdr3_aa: CASSREGNQPQHF
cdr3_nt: TGTGCCAGCTCCCGGGAGGGCAATCAGCCCCAGCATTTT

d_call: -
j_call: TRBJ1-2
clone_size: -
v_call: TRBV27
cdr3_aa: CASSLKGINYGYTF
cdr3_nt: TGTGCCAGCAGTTTGAAGGGGATTAACTATGGCTACACCTTC

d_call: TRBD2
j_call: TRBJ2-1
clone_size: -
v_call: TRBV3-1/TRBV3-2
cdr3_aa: CASSRNSGSGAHEQFF
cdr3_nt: TGTGCCAGCAGCCGGAATAGCGGGAGTGGGGCCCATGAGCAGTTCTTC

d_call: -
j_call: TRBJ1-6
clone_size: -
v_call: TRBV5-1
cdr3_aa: CASSLDGGKNSPLHF
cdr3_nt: TGCGCCAGCAGCTTGGATGGCGGTAAGAATTCACCCCTCCACTTT

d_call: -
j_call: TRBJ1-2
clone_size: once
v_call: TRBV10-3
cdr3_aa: CAISDRTKGYGYTF
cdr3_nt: TGTGCCATCAGTGATAGGACAAAGGGCTATGGCTACACCTTC

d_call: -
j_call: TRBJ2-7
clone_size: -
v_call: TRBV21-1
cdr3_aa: CASSKQVGDTGSGGSYEQYF
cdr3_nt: TGTGCCAGCAGCAAACAGGTAGGGGACACAGGGTCGGGGGGCTCCTACGAGCAGTACTTC

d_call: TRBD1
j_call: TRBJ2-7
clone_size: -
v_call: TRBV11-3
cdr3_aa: CASSLDSGTGNYEQYF
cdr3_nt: TGTGCCAGCAGCTTAGATTCCGGGACAGGGAACTACGAGCAGTACTTC

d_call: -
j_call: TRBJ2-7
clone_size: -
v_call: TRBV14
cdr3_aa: CASSPGGNYEQYF
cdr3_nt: TGTGCCAGCAGCCCCGGGGGTAACTACGAGCAGTACTTC

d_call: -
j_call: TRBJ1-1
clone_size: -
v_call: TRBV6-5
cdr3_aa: CASVAGQFMNTEAFF
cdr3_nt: TGTGCCAGCGTAGCTGGACAGTTCATGAACACTGAAGCTTTCTTT

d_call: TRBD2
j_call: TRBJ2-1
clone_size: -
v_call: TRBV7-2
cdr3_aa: CASSSRSSGGASEQFF
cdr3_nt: TGTGCCAGCAGCTCCCGATCTAGCGGGGGGGCCTCCGAGCAGTTCTTC